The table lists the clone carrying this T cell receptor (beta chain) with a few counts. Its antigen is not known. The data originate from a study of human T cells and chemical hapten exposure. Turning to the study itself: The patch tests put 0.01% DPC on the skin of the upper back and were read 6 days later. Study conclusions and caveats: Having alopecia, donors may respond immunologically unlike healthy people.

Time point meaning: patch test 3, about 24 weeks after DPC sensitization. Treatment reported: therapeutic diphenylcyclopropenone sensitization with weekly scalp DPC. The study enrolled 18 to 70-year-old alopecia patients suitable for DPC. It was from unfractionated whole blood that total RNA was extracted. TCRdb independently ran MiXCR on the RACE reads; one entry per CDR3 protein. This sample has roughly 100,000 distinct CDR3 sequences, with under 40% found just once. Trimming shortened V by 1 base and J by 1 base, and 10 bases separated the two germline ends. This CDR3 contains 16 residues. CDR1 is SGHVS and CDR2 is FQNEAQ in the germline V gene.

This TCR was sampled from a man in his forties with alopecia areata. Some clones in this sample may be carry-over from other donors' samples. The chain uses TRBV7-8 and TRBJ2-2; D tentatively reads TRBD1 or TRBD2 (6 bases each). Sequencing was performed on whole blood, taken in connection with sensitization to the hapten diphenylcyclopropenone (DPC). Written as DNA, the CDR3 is TGTGCCAGCAGCTTAGTGGCGGGACAGAACACCGGGGAGCTGTTTTTT. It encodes CASSLVAGQNTGELFF.